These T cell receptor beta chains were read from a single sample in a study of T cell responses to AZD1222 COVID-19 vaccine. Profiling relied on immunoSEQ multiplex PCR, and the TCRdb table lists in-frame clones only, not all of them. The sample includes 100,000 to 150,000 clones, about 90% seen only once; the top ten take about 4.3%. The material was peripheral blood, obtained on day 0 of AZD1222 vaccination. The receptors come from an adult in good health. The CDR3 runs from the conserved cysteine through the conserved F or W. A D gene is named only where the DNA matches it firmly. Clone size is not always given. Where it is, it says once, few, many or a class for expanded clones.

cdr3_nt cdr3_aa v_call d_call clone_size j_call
TGTGCCAGCAGCGGTTACTCTGGAAACACCATATATTTT CASSGYSGNTIYF TRBV7-3 NA NA TRBJ1-3
TGTGCCAGCAGTTCCACAGGGCTGAACACTGAAGCTTTCTTT CASSSTGLNTEAFF TRBV6-2/TRBV6-3 NA few TRBJ1-1
TGTGCCAGCTCAGGACAGGGTTCCCATGGCTACACCTTC CASSGQGSHGYTF TRBV18 TRBD1 few TRBJ1-2
TGTGCCAGCAGCTTAGCGGTGAGGGCGATAAATGAAAAACTGTTTTTT CASSLAVRAINEKLFF TRBV7-8 NA NA TRBJ1-4
TGCAGTGCTAGTCGGCAGCCCAATCAGCCCCAGCATTTT CSASRQPNQPQHF TRBV20-1 NA NA TRBJ1-5
TGCGCCAGCAGCTCAGCGGTGGGGAACAATGAGCAGTTCTTC CASSSAVGNNEQFF TRBV5-1 NA few TRBJ2-1
TGTGCCAGCTCGAGCGGGAGTATACCCAATACGCAGTATTTT CASSSGSIPNTQYF TRBV28 TRBD2 NA TRBJ2-3
TGCGCCAGCAGCTTGGTTGCCGGGTCCGAGACCCAGTACTTC CASSLVAGSETQYF TRBV5-1 NA few TRBJ2-5
TGTGCCAGCAGTTTTTCTAGCGGGAGGAAATACAATGAGCAGTTCTTC CASSFSSGRKYNEQFF TRBV28 TRBD2 few TRBJ2-1
TGCGCCAGCAGTATCGCGGAAATCAATCAGCCCCAGCATTTT CASSIAEINQPQHF TRBV10-2 NA NA TRBJ1-5
TGTGCCAGCAGTTACGGGCAGGGGGCGCGAACGCAGTACTTC CASSYGQGARTQYF TRBV6-5 TRBD1 NA TRBJ2-7
TGTGCCAGCAGCTTGCCCGGGAGTGGAGGCAATGAGCAGTTCTTC CASSLPGSGGNEQFF TRBV5-4 NA NA TRBJ2-1
TGTGCCAATACAGCCGGGGGGAAAAACAATGAGCAGTTCTTC CANTAGGKNNEQFF TRBV7-2 TRBD2 NA TRBJ2-1